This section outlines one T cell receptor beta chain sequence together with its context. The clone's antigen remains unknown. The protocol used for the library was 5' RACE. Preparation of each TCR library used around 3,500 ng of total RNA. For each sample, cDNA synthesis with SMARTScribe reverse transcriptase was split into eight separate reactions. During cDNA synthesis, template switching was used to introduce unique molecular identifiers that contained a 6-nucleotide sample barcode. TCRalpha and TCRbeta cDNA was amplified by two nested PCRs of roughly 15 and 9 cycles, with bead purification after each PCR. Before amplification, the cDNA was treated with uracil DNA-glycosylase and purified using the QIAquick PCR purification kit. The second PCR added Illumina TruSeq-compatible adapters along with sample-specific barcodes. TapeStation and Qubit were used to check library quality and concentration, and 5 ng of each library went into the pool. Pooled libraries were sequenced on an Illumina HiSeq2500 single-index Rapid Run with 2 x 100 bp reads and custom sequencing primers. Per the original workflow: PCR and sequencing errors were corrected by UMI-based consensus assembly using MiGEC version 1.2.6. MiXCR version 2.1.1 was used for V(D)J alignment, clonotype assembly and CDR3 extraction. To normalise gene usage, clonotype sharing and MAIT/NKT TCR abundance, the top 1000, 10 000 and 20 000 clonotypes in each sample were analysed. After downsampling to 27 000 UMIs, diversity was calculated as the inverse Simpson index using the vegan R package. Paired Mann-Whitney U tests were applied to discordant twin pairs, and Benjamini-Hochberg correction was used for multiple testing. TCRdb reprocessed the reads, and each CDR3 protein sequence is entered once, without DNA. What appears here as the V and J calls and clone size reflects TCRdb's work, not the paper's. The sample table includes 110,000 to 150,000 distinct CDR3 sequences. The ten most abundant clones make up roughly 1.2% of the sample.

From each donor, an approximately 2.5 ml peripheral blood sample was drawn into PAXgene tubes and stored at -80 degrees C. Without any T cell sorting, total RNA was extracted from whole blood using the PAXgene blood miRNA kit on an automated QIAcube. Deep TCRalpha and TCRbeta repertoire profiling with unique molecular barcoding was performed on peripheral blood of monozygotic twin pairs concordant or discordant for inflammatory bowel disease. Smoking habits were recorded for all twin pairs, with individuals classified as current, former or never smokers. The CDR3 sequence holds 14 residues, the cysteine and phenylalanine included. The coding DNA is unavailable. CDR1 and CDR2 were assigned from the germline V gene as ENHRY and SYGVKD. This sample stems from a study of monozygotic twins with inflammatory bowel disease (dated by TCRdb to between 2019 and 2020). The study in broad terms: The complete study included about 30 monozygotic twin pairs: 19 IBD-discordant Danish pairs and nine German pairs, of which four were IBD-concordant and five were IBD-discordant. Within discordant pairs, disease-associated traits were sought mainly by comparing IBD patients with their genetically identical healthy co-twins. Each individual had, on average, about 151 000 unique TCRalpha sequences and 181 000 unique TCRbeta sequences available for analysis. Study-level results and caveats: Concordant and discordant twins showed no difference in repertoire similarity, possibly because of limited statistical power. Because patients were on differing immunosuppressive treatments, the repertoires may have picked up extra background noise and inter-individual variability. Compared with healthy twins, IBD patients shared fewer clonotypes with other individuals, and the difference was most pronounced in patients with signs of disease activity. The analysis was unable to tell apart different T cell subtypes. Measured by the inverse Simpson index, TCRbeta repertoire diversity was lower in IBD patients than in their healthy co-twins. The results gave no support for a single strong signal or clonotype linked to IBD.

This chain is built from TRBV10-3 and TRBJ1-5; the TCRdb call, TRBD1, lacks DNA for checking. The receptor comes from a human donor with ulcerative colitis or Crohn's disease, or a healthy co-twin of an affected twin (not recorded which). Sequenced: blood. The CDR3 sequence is CAISDGTGQQPQHF.